These T cell receptor beta chains were read from a single sample in a study of blood T cells in healthy people across ages. TCRdb ran MiXCR on the 5' RACE reads and lists one entry per CDR3 protein. This table has 650,000 to 1,000,000 distinct CDR3 sequences, 35% to 40% appearing once. Sample: blood. These receptors were taken from a man aged 18 to 30 in good health. CDR3s include the opening cysteine and the closing phenylalanine or tryptophan. Fields, in order: V gene, J gene, CDR3 protein.

V gene: TRBV5-5
J gene: TRBJ2-2
CDR3 protein: CASSRYLGQGVTGELFF

V gene: TRBV29-1
J gene: TRBJ1-2
CDR3 protein: CSVSSGTGDYGYTF

V gene: TRBV5-1
J gene: TRBJ2-3
CDR3 protein: CASSAGDTRDTQYF

V gene: TRBV5-1
J gene: TRBJ1-4
CDR3 protein: CASSLTGTATNEKLFF

V gene: TRBV7-9
J gene: TRBJ2-3
CDR3 protein: CASSLFSGGTDTQYF

V gene: TRBV5-1
J gene: TRBJ1-1
CDR3 protein: CASSSAGPGRNTEAFF

V gene: TRBV12-3/TRBV12-4
J gene: TRBJ1-2
CDR3 protein: CASRSGQGSGYTF

V gene: TRBV7-6
J gene: TRBJ2-1
CDR3 protein: CASIGLEGEQFF

V gene: TRBV10-3
J gene: TRBJ1-2
CDR3 protein: CAIGGDRGVYGYTF

V gene: TRBV10-3
J gene: TRBJ1-2
CDR3 protein: CAISESLGGEYGYTF

V gene: TRBV5-5
J gene: TRBJ2-5
CDR3 protein: CASTGGQRGAQYF

V gene: TRBV29-1
J gene: TRBJ1-1
CDR3 protein: CSVDWVRRDRGGDTEAFF

V gene: TRBV12-3/TRBV12-4
J gene: TRBJ1-3
CDR3 protein: CASSFQGYTIYF

V gene: TRBV19
J gene: TRBJ2-1
CDR3 protein: CASSVPRGISYNEQFF

V gene: TRBV6-5
J gene: TRBJ1-6
CDR3 protein: CASSYSQKSPLHF

V gene: TRBV7-2
J gene: TRBJ1-1
CDR3 protein: CASSLVGGQVNTEAFF

V gene: TRBV20-1
J gene: TRBJ2-5
CDR3 protein: CSARQLAGGPYNEQYF

V gene: TRBV7-2
J gene: TRBJ1-5
CDR3 protein: CASSSLERNQPQHF

V gene: TRBV4-2
J gene: TRBJ2-7
CDR3 protein: CASSQSWAYEQYF

V gene: TRBV6-2/TRBV6-3
J gene: TRBJ1-1
CDR3 protein: CASSWGQRTEAFF

V gene: TRBV5-4
J gene: TRBJ1-1
CDR3 protein: CTSSLAGSNTEAFF

V gene: TRBV5-6
J gene: TRBJ2-7
CDR3 protein: CASKGQSSYEQYF

V gene: TRBV14
J gene: TRBJ1-2
CDR3 protein: CVSSLNQAQLYGYTF

V gene: TRBV20-1
J gene: TRBJ1-5
CDR3 protein: CSARDFRGNQPQHF

V gene: TRBV4-3
J gene: TRBJ1-1
CDR3 protein: CASSQLQGETEAFF

V gene: TRBV7-2
J gene: TRBJ2-1
CDR3 protein: CASSLKPGRNEQFF

V gene: TRBV7-9
J gene: TRBJ2-5
CDR3 protein: CASSLGGLASQAQYF

V gene: TRBV7-2
J gene: TRBJ2-7
CDR3 protein: CASSLSTGTGGARYEQYF

V gene: TRBV5-6
J gene: TRBJ2-1
CDR3 protein: CASSLSGGRDEQFF

V gene: TRBV7-2
J gene: TRBJ1-1
CDR3 protein: CASSSDRRGGSTEAFF

V gene: TRBV6-1
J gene: TRBJ1-1
CDR3 protein: CASRGSRQGGNTEAFF

V gene: TRBV5-1
J gene: TRBJ2-5
CDR3 protein: CASSLVLAGEETQYF

V gene: TRBV9
J gene: TRBJ1-1
CDR3 protein: CASSVSNVNTEAFF

V gene: TRBV7-2
J gene: TRBJ2-3
CDR3 protein: CASSLQGTTGADTQYF

V gene: TRBV29-1
J gene: TRBJ1-2
CDR3 protein: CSVEGKRNYGYTF

V gene: TRBV7-2
J gene: TRBJ2-7
CDR3 protein: CASSHSQEQYF

V gene: TRBV20-1
J gene: TRBJ1-2
CDR3 protein: CSARDPKSKRGYTF

V gene: TRBV4-3
J gene: TRBJ1-3
CDR3 protein: CAASARWGGRPGNTIYF

V gene: TRBV4-3
J gene: TRBJ1-5
CDR3 protein: CANSQEQGRGQPQHF

V gene: TRBV5-6
J gene: TRBJ1-1
CDR3 protein: CASSFSPLNTEAFF

V gene: TRBV6-2/TRBV6-3
J gene: TRBJ2-5
CDR3 protein: CASSPGPLQETQYF

V gene: TRBV27
J gene: TRBJ1-3
CDR3 protein: CASKPLAGRSGNTIYF

V gene: TRBV10-3
J gene: TRBJ2-1
CDR3 protein: CAISEGREQFF

V gene: TRBV3-1
J gene: NA
CDR3 protein: CASSQASGHTSEQYF

V gene: TRBV12-3/TRBV12-4
J gene: TRBJ2-5
CDR3 protein: CASSADRVQEAQYF

V gene: TRBV29-1
J gene: TRBJ1-2
CDR3 protein: CSVRGRAGNYGYTF

V gene: TRBV27
J gene: TRBJ1-1
CDR3 protein: CASSLKWTGTEAFF

V gene: TRBV25-1
J gene: TRBJ2-3
CDR3 protein: CASSEYAGGSDTQYF

V gene: TRBV27
J gene: TRBJ1-5
CDR3 protein: CASSLISNQPQHF

V gene: TRBV12-3/TRBV12-4
J gene: TRBJ1-1
CDR3 protein: CASSFAVGDTEAFF

V gene: TRBV10-3
J gene: TRBJ1-1
CDR3 protein: CAISWTGGMNTEAFF